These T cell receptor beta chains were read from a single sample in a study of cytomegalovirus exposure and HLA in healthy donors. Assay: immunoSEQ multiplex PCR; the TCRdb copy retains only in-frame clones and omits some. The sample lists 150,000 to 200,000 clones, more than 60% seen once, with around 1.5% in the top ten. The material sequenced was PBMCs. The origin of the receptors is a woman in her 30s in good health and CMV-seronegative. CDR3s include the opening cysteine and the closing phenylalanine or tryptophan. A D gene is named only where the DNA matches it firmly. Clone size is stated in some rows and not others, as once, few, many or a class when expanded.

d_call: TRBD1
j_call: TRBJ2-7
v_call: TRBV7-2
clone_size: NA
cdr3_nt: TGTGCCAGCAGCTTAGCCTCCGGGACAGGGGGCTACGAGCAGTACTTC
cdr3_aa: CASSLASGTGGYEQYF

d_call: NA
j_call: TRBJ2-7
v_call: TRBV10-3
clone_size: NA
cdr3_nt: TGTGCCAACGGACAGCCTTACGAGCAGTACTTC
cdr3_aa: CANGQPYEQYF

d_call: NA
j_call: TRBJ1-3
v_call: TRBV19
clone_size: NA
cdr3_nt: TGTGCCAGTATAGGGGCCGCGACCGGAAACACCATATATTTT
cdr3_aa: CASIGAATGNTIYF

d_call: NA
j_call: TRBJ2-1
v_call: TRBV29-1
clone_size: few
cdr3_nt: TGCAGCGTTGAACATTATCGGAGAATGGGGGCCTTCTACAATGAGCAGTTCTTC
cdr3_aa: CSVEHYRRMGAFYNEQFF

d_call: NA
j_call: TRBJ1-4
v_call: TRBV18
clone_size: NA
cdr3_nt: TGTGCCAGCTCACAGGGAGAGGGTGAAAAACTGTTTTTT
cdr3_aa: CASSQGEGEKLFF

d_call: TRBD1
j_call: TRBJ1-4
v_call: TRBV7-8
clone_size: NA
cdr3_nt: TGTGCCAGCAGCTTAGGGACAGGGAAATATGAAAAACTGTTTTTT
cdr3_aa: CASSLGTGKYEKLFF

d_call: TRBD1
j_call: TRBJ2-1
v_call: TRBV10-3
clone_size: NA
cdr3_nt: TGTGCCATCGGTGGGACAGGGGGCTACAATGAGCAGTTCTTC
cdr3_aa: CAIGGTGGYNEQFF

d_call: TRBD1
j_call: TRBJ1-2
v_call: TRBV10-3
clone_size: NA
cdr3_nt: TGTGCCATCAGTGACGTACGGACAGGGCAGTCTAGCTACACCTTC
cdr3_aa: CAISDVRTGQSSYTF

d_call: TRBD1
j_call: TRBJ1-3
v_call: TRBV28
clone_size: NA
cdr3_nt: TGTGCCAGCAGTTTACCCGGGACAGGGGTTGGAAACACCATATATTTT
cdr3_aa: CASSLPGTGVGNTIYF

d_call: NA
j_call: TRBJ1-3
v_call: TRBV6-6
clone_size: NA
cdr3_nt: TGTGCCAGCAGTTACGTCGGGGGGATAGGAAACACCATATATTTT
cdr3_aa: CASSYVGGIGNTIYF

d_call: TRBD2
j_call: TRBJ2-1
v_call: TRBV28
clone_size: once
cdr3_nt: TGTGCCAGCAGTCCGGGAGGGGGGTTCTACAATGAGCAGTTCTTC
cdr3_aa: CASSPGGGFYNEQFF

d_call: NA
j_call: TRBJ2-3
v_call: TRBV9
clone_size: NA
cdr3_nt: TGTGCCAGCAGCGTAGGGGCTAGCAAGTTAGACACAGATACGCAGTATTTT
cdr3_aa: CASSVGASKLDTDTQYF

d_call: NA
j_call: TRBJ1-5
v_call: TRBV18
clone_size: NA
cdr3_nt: TGTGCCAGCTCAGATGCTCAGGTGAGGCCCCAGCATTTT
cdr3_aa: CASSDAQVRPQHF

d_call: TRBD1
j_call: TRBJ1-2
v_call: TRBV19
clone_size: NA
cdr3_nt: TGTGCCAGTACAGGACAGGGGCCTTTCTATGGCTACACCTTC
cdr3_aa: CASTGQGPFYGYTF

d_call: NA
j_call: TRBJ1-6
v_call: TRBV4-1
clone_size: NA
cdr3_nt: TGCGCCAGCAGATCAACTCGAAATACTTCCTATAATTCACCCCTCCACTTT
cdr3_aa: CASRSTRNTSYNSPLHF

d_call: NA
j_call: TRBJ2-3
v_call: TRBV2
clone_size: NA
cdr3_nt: TGTGCCAGCATCCTGACAAGAAGCACAGATACGCAGTATTTT
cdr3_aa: CASILTRSTDTQYF

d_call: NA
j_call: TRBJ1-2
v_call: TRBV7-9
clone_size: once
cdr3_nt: TGTGCCAGCAGCTTAGGGCAGGGAAGCGGCTACACCTTC
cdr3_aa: CASSLGQGSGYTF

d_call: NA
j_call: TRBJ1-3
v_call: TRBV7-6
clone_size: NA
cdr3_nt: TGTGCCAGCAGCTTATTCAGGGGCTCTGGAAACACCATATATTTT
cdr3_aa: CASSLFRGSGNTIYF

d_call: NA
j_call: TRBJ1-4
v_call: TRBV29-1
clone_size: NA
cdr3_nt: TGCAGCGTTGATGTCCCTCCGGGGAGACTGTTTTTT
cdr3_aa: CSVDVPPGRLFF

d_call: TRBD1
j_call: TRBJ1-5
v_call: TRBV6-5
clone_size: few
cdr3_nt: TGTGCCAGCAGCCCCGGGACAGGTTATTGGGAGCCCCAGCATTTT
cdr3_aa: CASSPGTGYWEPQHF

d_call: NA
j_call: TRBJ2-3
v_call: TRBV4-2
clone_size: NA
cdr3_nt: TGTGCCAGCAGCCAAATGTCGGGGGGCACAGATACGCAGTATTTT
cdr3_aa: CASSQMSGGTDTQYF

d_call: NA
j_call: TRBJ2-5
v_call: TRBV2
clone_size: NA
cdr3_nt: TGTGCCAGCAGCGCTACTAGCACTCAAGAGACCCAGTACTTC
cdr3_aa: CASSATSTQETQYF

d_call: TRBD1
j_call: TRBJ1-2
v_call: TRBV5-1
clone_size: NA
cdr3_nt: TGCGCCAGCAGTTCGGGACAGGCAACTGCCTATGGCTACACCTTC
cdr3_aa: CASSSGQATAYGYTF

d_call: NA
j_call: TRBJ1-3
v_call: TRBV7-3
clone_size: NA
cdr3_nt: TGTGCCAGCAGCTTGGACAGCTCTGGAAACACCATATATTTT
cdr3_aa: CASSLDSSGNTIYF

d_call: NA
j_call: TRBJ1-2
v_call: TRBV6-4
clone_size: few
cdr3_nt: TGTGCCAGCAGTCCTCGACAGGCCTCCGGGGGCTACACCTTC
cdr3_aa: CASSPRQASGGYTF

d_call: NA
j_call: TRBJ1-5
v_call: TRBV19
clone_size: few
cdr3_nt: TGTGCCAGTAGTATAGTTAGACAGAGCAATCAGCCCCAGCATTTT
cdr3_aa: CASSIVRQSNQPQHF

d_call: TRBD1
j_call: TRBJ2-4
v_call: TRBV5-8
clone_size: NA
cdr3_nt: TGTGCCAGCAGCTGGGACAGGGGGTACAGTCAGTACTTC
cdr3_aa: CASSWDRGYSQYF

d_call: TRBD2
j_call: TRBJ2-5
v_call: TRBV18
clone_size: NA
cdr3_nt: TGTGCCAGCTCAGGGACTCTAGCGGGCCAAGAGACCCAGTACTTC
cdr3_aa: CASSGTLAGQETQYF

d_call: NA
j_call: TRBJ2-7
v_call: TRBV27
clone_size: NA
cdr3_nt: TGTGCCAGCAGTTTTTACCAGGGTTCCTCCTACGAGCAGTACTTC
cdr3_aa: CASSFYQGSSYEQYF

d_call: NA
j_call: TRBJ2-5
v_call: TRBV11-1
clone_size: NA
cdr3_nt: TGTGCCAGCAGCTTCGGGAGCCAAGAGACCCAGTACTTC
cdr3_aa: CASSFGSQETQYF

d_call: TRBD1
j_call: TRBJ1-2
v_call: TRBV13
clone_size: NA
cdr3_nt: TGTGCCAGCAGCTTAGTAAGGGACAGCTATGGCTACACCTTC
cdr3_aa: CASSLVRDSYGYTF

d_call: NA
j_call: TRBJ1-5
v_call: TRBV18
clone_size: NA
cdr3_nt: TGTGCCAGCTCAGCAGGGGCCTCACTAAAAGGGACCCAGCATTTT
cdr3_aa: CASSAGASLKGTQHF

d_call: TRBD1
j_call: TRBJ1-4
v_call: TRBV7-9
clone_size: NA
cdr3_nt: TGTGCCAGCACCATAGCCGGGACAGCTGGTAATGAAAAACTGTTTTTT
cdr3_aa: CASTIAGTAGNEKLFF

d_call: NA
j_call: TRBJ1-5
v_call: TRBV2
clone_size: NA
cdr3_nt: TGTGCCAGCAGTTATGCGGGGGACGAACAGCCCCAGCATTTT
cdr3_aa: CASSYAGDEQPQHF

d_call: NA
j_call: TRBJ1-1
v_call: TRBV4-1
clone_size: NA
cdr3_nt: TGCGCCAGCAGCCAAGAACGTCGGACTAACACTGAAGCTTTCTTT
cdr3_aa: CASSQERRTNTEAFF

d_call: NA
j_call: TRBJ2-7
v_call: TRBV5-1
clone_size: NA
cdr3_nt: TGCGCCAGCAGCTTTGACAGCCTCTACGAGCAGTACTTC
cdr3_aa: CASSFDSLYEQYF

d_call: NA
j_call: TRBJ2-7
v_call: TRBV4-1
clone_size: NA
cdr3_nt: TGCGCCAGCAGCCAAGAATACATTTCCACCGAGCAGTACTTC
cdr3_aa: CASSQEYISTEQYF

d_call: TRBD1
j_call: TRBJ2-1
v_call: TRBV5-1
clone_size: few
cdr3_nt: TGCGCCAGCAGCTATTACGGACAGGGGAATGAGCAGTTCTTC
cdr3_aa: CASSYYGQGNEQFF

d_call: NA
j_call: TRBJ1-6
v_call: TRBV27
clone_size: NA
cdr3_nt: TGTGCCAGCAGGGGAGGGTTAAATTCACCCCTCCACTTT
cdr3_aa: CASRGGLNSPLHF

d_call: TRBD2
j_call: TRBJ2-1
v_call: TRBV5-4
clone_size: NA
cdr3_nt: TGTGCCAGCAGCTCAGTAGCGGGGGGTAAGAGCTCCTACAATGAGCAGTTCTTC
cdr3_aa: CASSSVAGGKSSYNEQFF

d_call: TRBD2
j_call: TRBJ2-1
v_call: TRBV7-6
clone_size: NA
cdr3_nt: TGTGCCAGCAGTCAAGGACTAGCGGGTAGTAATGAGCAGTTCTTC
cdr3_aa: CASSQGLAGSNEQFF

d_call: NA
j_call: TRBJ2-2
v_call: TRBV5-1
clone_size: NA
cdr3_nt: TGCGCCAGCAGCTTGGACGGGGCCGGGGAGCTGTTTTTT
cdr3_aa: CASSLDGAGELFF

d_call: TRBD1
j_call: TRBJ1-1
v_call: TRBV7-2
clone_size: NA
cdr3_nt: TGTGCCAGCAGCTTACAGGGGGCGGTGAACACTGAAGCTTTCTTT
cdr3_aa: CASSLQGAVNTEAFF

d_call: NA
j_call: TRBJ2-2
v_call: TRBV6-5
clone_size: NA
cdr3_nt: TGTGCCAGCAGTTACGACACTCCAAACACCGGGGAGCTGTTTTTT
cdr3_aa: CASSYDTPNTGELFF

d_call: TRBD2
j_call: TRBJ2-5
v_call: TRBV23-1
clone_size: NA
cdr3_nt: TGCGCCAGCGTCCTGTCATGCCTGCGGGGGGCCGGAGGCGAGACCCAGTACTTC
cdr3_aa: CASVLSCLRGAGGETQYF

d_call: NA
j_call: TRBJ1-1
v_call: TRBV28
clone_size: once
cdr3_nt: TGTGCCAGCAGTTTATACAGGACGAACACTGAAGCTTTCTTT
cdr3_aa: CASSLYRTNTEAFF

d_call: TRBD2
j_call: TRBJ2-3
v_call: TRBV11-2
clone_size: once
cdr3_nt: TGTGCCAGCAGCTTAGGGGGAGGGGTAGGGGATACGCAGTATTTT
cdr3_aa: CASSLGGGVGDTQYF

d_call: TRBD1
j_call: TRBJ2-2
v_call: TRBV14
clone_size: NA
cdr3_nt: TGTGCCAGCAGCCAATTTGGGACAGGGGGCAAATCGCGCACCGGGGAGCTGTTTTTT
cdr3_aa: CASSQFGTGGKSRTGELFF

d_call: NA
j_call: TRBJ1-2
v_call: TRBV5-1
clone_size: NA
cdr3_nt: TGCGCCAGCAGTTCCGGGGACTCGCATGGCTACACCTTC
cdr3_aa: CASSSGDSHGYTF

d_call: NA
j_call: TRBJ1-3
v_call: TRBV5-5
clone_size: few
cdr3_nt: TGTGCCAGCAGCACCAGGGAAAGGGGTGGAAACACCATATATTTT
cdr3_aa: CASSTRERGGNTIYF

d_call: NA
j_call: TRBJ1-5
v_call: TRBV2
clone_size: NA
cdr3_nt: TGTGCCAGCAAGGGGGAGCGCACTCAGCCCCAGCATTTT
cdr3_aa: CASKGERTQPQHF

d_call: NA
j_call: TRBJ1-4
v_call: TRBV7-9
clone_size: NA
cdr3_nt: TGTGCCAGCAGCTACCCGTTGGAAGGCAGGGGATATGAAAAACTGTTTTTT
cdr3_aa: CASSYPLEGRGYEKLFF

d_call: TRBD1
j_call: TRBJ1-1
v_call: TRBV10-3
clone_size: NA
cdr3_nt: TGTGCCATCAGTCCAAATGGAGGGGGCAGGGCTGAAGCTTTCTTT
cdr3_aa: CAISPNGGGRAEAFF

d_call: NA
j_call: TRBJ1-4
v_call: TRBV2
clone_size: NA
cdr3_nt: TGTGCCAGCATCATGGAAGGGGCTGCAACTAATGAAAAACTGTTTTTT
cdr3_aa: CASIMEGAATNEKLFF

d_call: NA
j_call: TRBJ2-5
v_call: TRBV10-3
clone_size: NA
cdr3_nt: TGTGCCATCAGTCACACGGGAGAGACCCAGTACTTC
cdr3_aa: CAISHTGETQYF

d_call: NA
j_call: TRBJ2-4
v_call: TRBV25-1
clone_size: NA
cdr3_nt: TGTGCCAGCAAAGGCTTTAACAGTCAGTACTTC
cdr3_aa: CASKGFNSQYF

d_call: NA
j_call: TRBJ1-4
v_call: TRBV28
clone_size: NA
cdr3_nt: TGTGCCAGCAGACCACAGGGTTCGACTAATGAAAAACTGTTTTTT
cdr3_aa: CASRPQGSTNEKLFF